This T cell receptor (beta chain) was obtained from a study of T cell changes during pregnancy in multiple sclerosis. CDR3 length equals 15 residues. The germline gives CDR1 SGHDT, CDR2 YYEEEE. The V gene lost 4 bases and the J gene lost 1 base, with 12 bases spanning the gap. Sequencing used immunoSEQ multiplex PCR; TCRdb keeps in-frame clones, though not all of them. This sample has around 65,000 clones, with about 90% found just once. This material consisted of peripheral blood, taken in the third trimester of pregnancy. The clonotype originates from a female donor in good health, enrolled as a control in a pregnancy study. The chain combines TRBV5-6 with TRBJ2-1; no clear D gene. This CDR3 reads CASSTRMTSYNEQFF. CDR3 DNA sequence: TGTGCCAGCAGCACGCGTATGACTTCCTACAATGAGCAGTTCTTC.